These T cell receptor beta chains were read from a single sample in a study of blood T cell repertoires in COVID-19. Sequencing used immunoSEQ multiplex PCR; TCRdb keeps in-frame clones, though not all of them. The sample comprises about 370,000 clones, roughly 90% of which are singletons, and under 4% rests with the top ten. The sequencing input was peripheral blood. Source of these receptors: a woman in her twenties or thirties with COVID-19, enrolled during active disease. Each CDR3 is given without its conserved first and last residue. A D gene is named only where the DNA matches it firmly.

v_call,d_call,cdr3_length,cdr3_aa
TRBV18,.,10,ASSPGGDEQY
TRBV2,.,9,ASSGLAEAF
TRBV19,TRBD1,13,ASSIRQGSYNEQF
TRBV7-2,TRBD1,15,ASSQYPGQGFGGELF
TRBV3-1/TRBV3-2,.,13,ASSTPEDSQETQY
TRBV5-1,TRBD1,14,ASSWGTVISYNEQF
TRBV6-5,.,12,ASRDMGYTGELF
TRBV19,.,12,ASSIRVGGNEQF
TRBV5-4,.,13,ASSLNQGSTYGYT
TRBV12-5,TRBD1,19,ASGLYLDRYPLGATNEKLF
TRBV19,.,12,ASSIGQGTDTQY
TRBV29-1,.,13,SVEIPGPNAYGYT
TRBV7-2,TRBD2,15,ASSQFATGTSDGEQY
TRBV5-5,.,13,ASSLDSTSTDTQY
TRBV10-2,TRBD2,13,ASSAGRGNTGELF
TRBV4-3,.,17,ASSQRLGLAVGSGNTIY
TRBV7-2,TRBD1,14,ASSLGWTGGNYGYT
TRBV9,.,13,ASSPRQDPRYGYT
TRBV7-7,.,12,ASSLGGPGDTQY
TRBV6-6,.,12,ASSRPDRLGEQY
TRBV7-8,TRBD2,15,ASSSLGGTSPRETQY
TRBV10-1,.,10,ASAENTGELF
TRBV7-9,TRBD2,14,ASPNQAGDTYNEQF